This T cell receptor (beta chain) appears in the sequencing data of a study of regulatory T cells in long-lasting Graves disease. Described time point: newly diagnosed GD, antithyroid drugs for less than 3 months. The TCR library used RNA extracted from PBMCs. Researchers made TCR beta libraries by using iRepertoire HTBI primers and running Arm-PCR on CDR3 regions. TCRdb reanalysed the multiplex PCR reads using MiXCR and keeps one entry per CDR3 protein. The sample lists a few hundred thousand distinct CDR3 sequences, around 11% seen once, with under 20% in the top ten. This clonotype was detected only a few times. With 4 bases clipped from V and 6 bases from J, the junction kept 0 bases outside the gene matches. Germline CDR1 and CDR2: MNHEY and SVGEGT. The CDR3 has 12 amino acids. These records were also assigned to another study, of T cells in Graves' hyperthyroidism and ophthalmopathy. That paper adds: A lack of ophthalmopathy progression within 18 months defined stable Graves' hyperthyroidism. Model-based prediction identified ophthalmopathy a median 6.5 months prior to its onset.

The TCR was taken from a woman under 30 with Graves disease. Sample: peripheral blood mononuclear cells (PBMCs), taken at new diagnosis, from a patient treated with antithyroid drugs. V usage is TRBV6-2 or TRBV6-3 and J usage is TRBJ2-3; 8 positions agree with TRBD2. CDR3 sequence reads: CASSSSGDTQYF. As DNA, the CDR3 is TGTGCCAGCAGTTCTAGCGGGGATACGCAGTATTTT.